This record looks at one TCR beta chain sequence and its context. The antigen remains unidentified. This table comes from immunoSEQ multiplex PCR, and its TCRdb copy is limited to in-frame clones, with some not included. The sample includes under 150,000 clones, just under 85% of them seen just once. The data originate from a study of cytomegalovirus exposure and HLA in healthy donors. The overall study: The 120 validation repertoires, a later analysis reported, used the same platform as the 700 or so repertoires from the first cohort.

V lost 0 bases, J lost 8 bases, and 10 bases stayed unmatched. CDR1 is LGHNA and CDR2 is YNFKEQ in the germline V gene. This CDR3 has 16 residues. The study's findings and limits: Both high specificity and high sensitivity reportedly marked the classifier's diagnosis of cytomegalovirus status. Most sequenced TCRs were rare (though some public TCRs occurred in many donors). Cytomegalovirus association was listed for about 170 TCR beta chains.

Sequencing was done on a sample of PBMCs. The receptor was isolated from a woman aged 25 to 39 in good health and CMV-seronegative. J is TRBJ2-4 and V is TRBV4-2; 7 nucleotides line up with TRBD2. The CDR3 DNA reads TGTGCCAGCAGCCAAGATGGGGGGGACCAGCAAGACATTCAGTACTTC. Translated, it gives CASSQDGGDQQDIQYF.